The clone carrying this T cell receptor beta chain showed up just once. This sample was included in a study of shared clonotypes between healthy human individuals. Only in-frame clones appear in the TCRdb table, and some are missing; sequencing was by immunoSEQ multiplex PCR. Among around 940,000 clones, less than 85% were seen once, and the ten largest hold about 1.5%. With 9 bases clipped from V and 2 bases from J, the junction kept 9 bases outside the gene matches. Germline CDR1 reads WSHSY; CDR2 reads SAAADI. This CDR3 spans 16 amino acids. V and J are TRBV10-2 and TRBJ1-5, with 11 bases matching TRBD1. Source material: memory CD4+ T cells sorted from blood. Subset of the sample: CD45RA-negative fraction. The TCR originated in a man between 18 and 35 years old in good health. CDR3 protein: CASSDRGQWGNQPQHF. In DNA form, the CDR3 reads TGCGCCAGTTCGGACAGGGGGCAATGGGGCAATCAGCCCCAGCATTTT.